Listed below are T cell receptor beta chains from one sample, sequenced in a study of vaccination and CD4 T cells after COVID-19. Their cognate antigens are unknown. TCRdb reprocessed the PCR reads via MiXCR and lists one record per CDR3 protein. The data contain about 10,000 distinct CDR3 sequences, less than 85% of them singletons. The sequencing input was CD4+ T cells from blood, cultured in vitro. The source of these receptors is a human donor who had recovered from COVID-19. Both conserved end residues are part of each CDR3. Each record gives: clone size, J gene, D gene, V gene, CDR3 DNA, CDR3 protein. D genes are given only for firm matches. Not every row has a clone size; where given, it reads once, few, many or a size class.

clone size: NA
J gene: TRBJ1-2
D gene: TRBD1
V gene: TRBV6-1
CDR3 DNA: TGTGCCAGCAGCTTCAGACAGGGCAACTATGGCTACACCTTC
CDR3 protein: CASSFRQGNYGYTF

clone size: few
J gene: TRBJ2-2
D gene: TRBD1
V gene: TRBV7-3
CDR3 DNA: TGTGCCAGCAGCCCGGGACAGCGAAACACCGGGGAGCTGTTTTTT
CDR3 protein: CASSPGQRNTGELFF

clone size: NA
J gene: TRBJ2-4
D gene: TRBD1
V gene: TRBV15
CDR3 DNA: TGTGCCACCAGCAGAGGGGGGACAGGGGGCCTCGGGATTCAGTACTTC
CDR3 protein: CATSRGGTGGLGIQYF

clone size: once
J gene: TRBJ2-7
D gene: NA
V gene: TRBV20-1
CDR3 DNA: TGCAGTGCTAGTACCCTGGCTGATGGAGAGCAGTACTTC
CDR3 protein: CSASTLADGEQYF

clone size: NA
J gene: TRBJ2-6
D gene: TRBD2
V gene: TRBV7-2
CDR3 DNA: TGTGCCAGCAGCTGGGGGGGAGGAGGGGCCAACGTCCTGACTTTC
CDR3 protein: CASSWGGGGANVLTF

clone size: few
J gene: TRBJ1-5
D gene: NA
V gene: TRBV27
CDR3 DNA: TGTGCCAGCAGTCCCCGTGATCAGGGGCGACCCAATCAGCCCCAGCATTTT
CDR3 protein: CASSPRDQGRPNQPQHF

clone size: few
J gene: TRBJ2-3
D gene: NA
V gene: TRBV29-1
CDR3 DNA: TGCAGCGGCCGACAGGGGCCGGGGGGTACGCAGTATTTT
CDR3 protein: CSGRQGPGGTQYF

clone size: NA
J gene: TRBJ2-1
D gene: TRBD2
V gene: TRBV6-2/TRBV6-3
CDR3 DNA: TGTGCCAGCAGTACGCCAGCGGGAGGACGCTACAATGAGCAGTTCTTC
CDR3 protein: CASSTPAGGRYNEQFF

clone size: NA
J gene: TRBJ1-5
D gene: NA
V gene: TRBV27
CDR3 DNA: TGTGCCAGCAGTTTATCTGCCAAACTCAATCAGCCCCAGCATTTT
CDR3 protein: CASSLSAKLNQPQHF

clone size: NA
J gene: TRBJ2-5
D gene: NA
V gene: TRBV20-1
CDR3 DNA: TGCAGTGCCACCCAAGCGGAGACCCAGTACTTC
CDR3 protein: CSATQAETQYF

clone size: NA
J gene: TRBJ1-6
D gene: TRBD1
V gene: TRBV2
CDR3 DNA: TGTGCCAGCAGTACAGACAGGGGCCTGTCACCCCTCCACTTT
CDR3 protein: CASSTDRGLSPLHF

clone size: NA
J gene: TRBJ2-4
D gene: TRBD1
V gene: TRBV20-1
CDR3 DNA: TGCAGTGCCCAAAGGACAGGGTCAGCCAAAAACATTCAGTACTTC
CDR3 protein: CSAQRTGSAKNIQYF

clone size: NA
J gene: TRBJ1-1
D gene: TRBD1
V gene: TRBV6-5
CDR3 DNA: TGTGCCAGCAGTTACGAAGGGGGCGGTGGAGCTTTCTTT
CDR3 protein: CASSYEGGGGAFF

clone size: NA
J gene: TRBJ1-3
D gene: NA
V gene: TRBV6-1
CDR3 DNA: TGTGCCAGCAGCCCAGGGATCGGTCCTGGAAACACCATATATTTT
CDR3 protein: CASSPGIGPGNTIYF

clone size: NA
J gene: TRBJ1-1
D gene: NA
V gene: TRBV7-3
CDR3 DNA: TGTGCCAGCAAAGTATGGGCGGGACCCAACACTGAAGCTTTCTTT
CDR3 protein: CASKVWAGPNTEAFF

clone size: NA
J gene: TRBJ1-5
D gene: TRBD1
V gene: TRBV15
CDR3 DNA: TGTGCCACCAGCGCCCGAGTCAGGACAGGGGGCTCGGGCAATCAGCCCCAGCATTTT
CDR3 protein: CATSARVRTGGSGNQPQHF

clone size: NA
J gene: TRBJ1-2
D gene: TRBD1
V gene: TRBV6-1
CDR3 DNA: TGTGCCAGCAGCCGACAGGGCGATAACTATGGCTACACCTTC
CDR3 protein: CASSRQGDNYGYTF

clone size: NA
J gene: TRBJ1-2
D gene: NA
V gene: TRBV5-1
CDR3 DNA: TGCGCCAGCAGCTTGGACGTAGGGGGTGACTATGGCTACACCTTC
CDR3 protein: CASSLDVGGDYGYTF

clone size: NA
J gene: TRBJ2-3
D gene: NA
V gene: TRBV7-2
CDR3 DNA: TGTGCCAGCAGCACCGGACACCTCAACACAGATACGCAGTATTTT
CDR3 protein: CASSTGHLNTDTQYF

clone size: few
J gene: TRBJ1-6
D gene: TRBD1
V gene: TRBV5-1
CDR3 DNA: TGCGCCAGCAGCTGGACAGGGGGCGGGAATTCACCCCTCCACTTT
CDR3 protein: CASSWTGGGNSPLHF

clone size: NA
J gene: TRBJ1-5
D gene: NA
V gene: TRBV6-1
CDR3 DNA: TGTGCCAGTAGCCGGAGGTCTGGTTGGCCCCAGCATTTT
CDR3 protein: CASSRRSGWPQHF

clone size: once
J gene: TRBJ2-7
D gene: NA
V gene: TRBV20-1
CDR3 DNA: TGCAGTGCTAGAGCACGGGGCTACGAGCAGTACTTC
CDR3 protein: CSARARGYEQYF

clone size: NA
J gene: TRBJ2-7
D gene: NA
V gene: TRBV27
CDR3 DNA: TGTGCCAGCCTCACCTCGGGGCTCTCCTACGAGCAGTACTTC
CDR3 protein: CASLTSGLSYEQYF

clone size: medium-sized
J gene: TRBJ1-2
D gene: NA
V gene: TRBV29-1
CDR3 DNA: TGCAGCGTTGGGTTGGGGGGCAATAACTATGGCTACACCTTC
CDR3 protein: CSVGLGGNNYGYTF

clone size: NA
J gene: TRBJ2-1
D gene: TRBD1
V gene: TRBV20-1
CDR3 DNA: TGCAGTGCTAGAGTGGGCCAGGGGGCGGGTAATGAGCAGTTCTTC
CDR3 protein: CSARVGQGAGNEQFF

clone size: NA
J gene: TRBJ1-5
D gene: NA
V gene: TRBV20-1
CDR3 DNA: TGCAGTGCTGTCCGGGATCAGCCCCAGCATTTT
CDR3 protein: CSAVRDQPQHF

clone size: NA
J gene: TRBJ1-2
D gene: TRBD1
V gene: TRBV12-3/TRBV12-4
CDR3 DNA: TGTGCCAGCAGCTGGAAACAGGGGCTCTCCTATGGCTACACCTTC
CDR3 protein: CASSWKQGLSYGYTF

clone size: NA
J gene: TRBJ2-3
D gene: TRBD2
V gene: TRBV7-9
CDR3 DNA: TGTGCCAGCAGCTTAACACAACGGACTAGCGGAAACACAGATACGCAGTATTTT
CDR3 protein: CASSLTQRTSGNTDTQYF

clone size: NA
J gene: TRBJ2-7
D gene: TRBD1
V gene: TRBV28
CDR3 DNA: TGTGCCAGCGCTGGGACAGGGCGTTACGAGCAGTACTTC
CDR3 protein: CASAGTGRYEQYF

clone size: NA
J gene: TRBJ1-1
D gene: NA
V gene: TRBV6-5
CDR3 DNA: TGTGCCAGCAGTTACACAGGAGGGGCCGCTGAAGCTTTCTTT
CDR3 protein: CASSYTGGAAEAFF

clone size: few
J gene: TRBJ1-2
D gene: TRBD1
V gene: TRBV10-1
CDR3 DNA: TGCGCCAGCAGTGAAGACAGGGCCTATGGCTACACCTTC
CDR3 protein: CASSEDRAYGYTF